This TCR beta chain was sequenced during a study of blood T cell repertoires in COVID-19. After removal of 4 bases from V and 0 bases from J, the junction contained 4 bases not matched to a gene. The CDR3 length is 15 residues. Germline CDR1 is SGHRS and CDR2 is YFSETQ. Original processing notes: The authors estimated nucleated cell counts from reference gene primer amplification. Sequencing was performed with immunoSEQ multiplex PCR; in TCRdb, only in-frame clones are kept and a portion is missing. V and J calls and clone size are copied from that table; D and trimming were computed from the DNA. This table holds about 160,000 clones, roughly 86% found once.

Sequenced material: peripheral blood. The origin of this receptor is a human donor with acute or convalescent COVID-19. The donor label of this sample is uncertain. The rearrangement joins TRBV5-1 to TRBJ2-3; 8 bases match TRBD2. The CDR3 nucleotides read TGCGCCAGCAGCGCCGTAGCGGGGAGCACAGATACGCAGTATTTT. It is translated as CASSAVAGSTDTQYF.